A selection of T cell receptor beta chains follows, all from one sample in a study of CDR3 diversity in severe acne. Via MiXCR, TCRdb re-called the PCR reads, giving one row per CDR3 protein. This table has roughly 100,000 distinct CDR3 sequences, about half appearing once. Sequencing input: blood. These receptors were obtained from a male donor with acne. CDR3s include the opening cysteine and the closing phenylalanine or tryptophan. Each record gives: clone size, D gene, V gene, J gene, CDR3 protein, CDR3 DNA. The D gene is left open where the match is weak. A row's size may be missing; if present it is once, few, many or a size class.

.	TRBD2	TRBV10-3	TRBJ2-3	CAISELGLAGGQSTDTQYF	TGTGCCATCAGTGAGTTGGGACTAGCGGGAGGCCAAAGCACAGATACGCAGTATTTT
many	TRBD1	TRBV15	TRBJ2-1	CATSRGDRDNNEQFF	TGTGCCACCAGCAGAGGGGACAGGGACAACAATGAGCAGTTCTTC
many	.	TRBV20-1	TRBJ2-2	CSARRPTGRPGELFF	TGCAGTGCTAGGAGACCCACAGGGAGGCCCGGGGAGCTGTTTTTT
.	.	TRBV24-1	TRBJ1-5	CATSDHTTGLNQPQHF	TGTGCCACCAGTGACCACACGACAGGACTGAATCAGCCCCAGCATTTT
many	.	TRBV20-1	TRBJ1-2	CSASTPGVRGYTF	TGCAGTGCTAGCACTCCGGGTGTGCGCGGCTACACCTTC
.	.	TRBV9	TRBJ1-1	CASSVDNVGGEAFF	TGTGCCAGCAGCGTAGATAATGTGGGTGGTGAAGCTTTCTTT
few	.	TRBV5-5	TRBJ2-2	CASINYGTGELFF	TGTGCCAGCATCAACTACGGCACCGGGGAGCTGTTTTTT
.	TRBD1	TRBV28	TRBJ2-1	CASKRQGAYNEQFF	TGTGCCAGCAAAAGACAGGGGGCTTACAATGAGCAGTTCTTC
.	.	TRBV7-4	TRBJ1-1	CASHGRVNTEAFF	TGTGCCAGCCACGGCAGGGTGAACACTGAAGCTTTCTTT
.	.	TRBV4-3	TRBJ2-5	CASSQVVQGRVAQETQYF	TGCGCCAGCAGCCAGGTGGTACAGGGGAGGGTTGCGCAAGAGACCCAGTACTTC
few	.	TRBV25-1	TRBJ2-5	CASSEFHGETQYF	TGTGCCAGCAGTGAATTCCACGGAGAGACCCAGTACTTC
few	.	TRBV6-4	TRBJ2-2	CASAGGENTGELFF	TGTGCCAGCGCCGGGGGAGAAAACACCGGGGAGCTGTTTTTT
.	.	TRBV2	TRBJ2-5	CASSPPGLETQYF	TGTGCCAGCAGTCCGCCGGGACTAGAGACCCAGTACTTC
many	.	TRBV2	TRBJ2-5	CASRQGWAQYF	TGTGCCAGCAGACAGGGTTGGGCCCAGTACTTC
.	.	TRBV20-1	TRBJ2-7	CSASYPGGDTYEQYF	TGCAGTGCATCATACCCCGGCGGCGACACCTACGAGCAGTACTTC
.	.	TRBV10-3	TRBJ2-7	CATLDGTITYEQYF	TGTGCCACCCTCGACGGGACAATAACCTACGAGCAGTACTTC